This TCR beta chain emerged from a study of T cells in Graves' hyperthyroidism and ophthalmopathy. Points from the study as a whole: Most clonotypes expanded in the thyroid (above 0.001) were also present in blood.

More than 9.5 ml fresh peripheral blood yielded the PBMCs. With V trimmed by 5 bases and J by 3 bases, 6 bases remained unmatched. The CDR3 is 14 amino acids. Germline CDR1 and CDR2: SGHRS and YFSETQ. Remarks on this clonotype: Its antigen is as yet unknown.

RNA transcripts served as the template for amplifying TCR beta CDR3 regions. Primed by the HTBI set, a first-round RT-PCR was run on the TCR CDR3. TCRdb called the multiplex PCR reads again in MiXCR, with one record for every CDR3 protein. The sample includes 640,000 or so distinct CDR3 sequences, roughly 14% of them seen just once. The source is a woman in her thirties or forties with Graves' ophthalmopathy. The rearrangement joins TRBV5-1 to TRBJ2-5; 8 bases map to TRBD1. The sample taken for sequencing was blood. The DNA of the CDR3 is TGCGCCAGCAGGATGGGACAGGTTAAAGAGACCCAGTACTTC. Its translation is CASRMGQVKETQYF.